These 20 T cell receptor beta chains were all obtained from the same sample, sequenced in a study of blood T cell repertoires in COVID-19. Sequencing was performed with immunoSEQ multiplex PCR; in TCRdb, only in-frame clones are kept and a portion is missing. The sample contains some 98,000 clones, about 80% of which appear only once. Sequencing input: peripheral blood. The receptors here all came from a human donor in a cohort sampled during active COVID-19.

CDR3 in amino acids: CASSASTGLTTIQYF. The CDR3 DNA sequence: TGTGCCAGCAGCGCTAGTACGGGACTTACAACCATTCAGTACTTC. The rearrangement joins TRBV9 to TRBJ2-4; the D gene is possibly TRBD2 (6 bases). The CDR3 consists of 15 residues. Trimming took off 3 bases at V and 9 bases at J, with 19 bases between the two ends. Germline CDR1 reads SGDLS; CDR2 reads YYNGEE.

The sample holds a few counts of this clone. The J gene is TRBJ2-3, the V gene TRBV6-5, with D possibly TRBD1 on 6 matching bases. CDR1 and CDR2 (germline): MNHEY, SVGAGI. CDR3 size: 14 residues. The germline V and J ends were trimmed by 5 bases and 7 bases, with 16 bases remaining between them. The CDR3 coding sequence is TGTGCCAGCAGTACAGGGCCAGGCCTAAATACGCAGTATTTT. Translated, it gives CASSTGPGLNTQYF.

The J gene is TRBJ2-1, the V gene TRBV27; D perhaps matches TRBD2 (6 bases). Trimming stripped 0 bases from V and 3 bases from J, with 12 bases between. The CDR3 consists of 16 residues. Germline assignment: CDR1 MNHEY and CDR2 SMNVEV (reference sequence). CDR3 bases: TGTGCCAGCAGTTTATCTTTAGCGGAGAGCTACAATGAGCAGTTCTTC. The encoded protein is CASSLSLAESYNEQFF.

This chain links TRBV29-1 with TRBJ2-7; weak D call: TRBD1 (6 bases). With 7 bases removed from V and 7 bases from J, the gap between germline ends came to 17 bases. This CDR3 spans 12 amino acids. Germline CDR1 reads SQVTM; CDR2 reads ANQGSEA. In DNA, the CDR3 is TGCAGCGCCCGGACAGCGCAGGTAGAGCAGTACTTC. Translation gives CSARTAQVEQYF.

This sequence joins TRBV6-5 and TRBJ1-3; D is perhaps TRBD1 (5 bases). V lost 6 bases to trimming and J lost 1 base, with 13 bases between them. The germline CDR1 and CDR2 sequences are MNHEY and SVGAGI. The CDR3 consists of 15 residues. The CDR3 reads CASRPGLTSGNTIYF. CDR3 sequence (DNA): TGTGCCAGCAGACCGGGACTTACATCTGGAAACACCATATATTTT.

This sequence joins TRBV18 and TRBJ1-1, with unresolved D. Trimming took 1 base from V and 8 from J, leaving 5 bases between them. CDR1 is KGHSH and CDR2 is LQKENI in the germline V gene. The CDR3 totals 11 residues. CDR3 bases: TGTGCCAGCTCACCACTGGAGGAAGCTTTCTTT. It translates to CASSPLEEAFF. Full variable domain (remainder filled in from reference TRBV18 and TRBJ1-1): NAGVMQNPRHLVRRRGQEARLRCSPMKGHSHVYWYRQLPEEGLKFMVYLQKENIIDESGMPKERFSAEFPKEGPSILRIQQVVRGDSAAYFCASSPLEEAFFGQGTRLTVV.

V is TRBV7-9 and J is TRBJ1-2; D not resolved. The CDR3 contains 13 residues. V dropped 1 base and J dropped 8 bases, with 11 bases sitting between them. Per the germline V gene, CDR1 is SEHNR and CDR2 is FQNEAQ (reference sequence). This CDR3 reads CASSLDGSGGYTF. The CDR3 nucleotides read TGTGCCAGCAGCTTAGACGGGAGTGGGGGCTACACCTTC. The full variable domain, rest sourced from reference TRBV7-9 and TRBJ1-2, is DTGVSQNPRHKITKRGQNVTFRCDPISEHNRLYWYRQTLGQGPEFLTYFQNEAQLEKSRLLSDRFSAERPKGSFSTLEIQRTEQGDSAMYLCASSLDGSGGYTFGSGTRLTVV.

The rearrangement joins TRBV10-3 to TRBJ2-7; 8 bases fit TRBD1. The germline V gene encodes CDR1 ENHRY and CDR2 SYGVKD. With 3 bases clipped from V and 6 bases from J, the junction kept 10 bases outside the gene matches. The CDR3 length is 15 residues. As DNA, the CDR3 is TGTGCCATCAGTGATTTTGGACAGGGAAGAGGCGAGCAGTACTTC. Its translation: CAISDFGQGRGEQYF.

This clone was observed once. The chain couples TRBV6-5 to TRBJ1-3; 8 bases line up with TRBD1. Germline trimming cut 4 bases from V and 5 bases from J; bases unmatched to any gene: 10. Germline loops: CDR1 MNHEY, CDR2 SVGAGI. This CDR3 has 16 residues. The CDR3 DNA reads as TGTGCCAGCAGTTCAGGACAGGGATTAGGAAGAAACACCATATATTTT. Translation: CASSSGQGLGRNTIYF.

V is TRBV6-5 and J is TRBJ1-2; possible D gene TRBD1, 6 bases. CDR1 and CDR2 from the germline V gene are MNHEY and SVGAGI. Trimming shortened V by 4 bases and J by 8 bases, and 20 bases separated the two germline ends. CDR3 size: 15 residues. The CDR3 DNA is TGTGCCAGCAGTTCTTTCCGGGACATCAGTATGGGCTACACCTTC. Its translation is CASSSFRDISMGYTF.

This clone came up once. The rearrangement uses TRBV7-9 and TRBJ1-4; D possibly corresponds to TRBD1 (5 bases). The length of the CDR3 is 14 residues. Trimming left V 2 bases short and J 5 bases short, with 9 bases between. The germline gives CDR1 SEHNR, CDR2 FQNEAQ (reference sequence). CDR3 protein: CASSLQGGNEKLFF. DNA of the CDR3: TGTGCCAGCAGCTTACAGGGTGGGAATGAAAAACTGTTTTTT.

This rearrangement joins TRBV28 to TRBJ2-6; no reliable D call. This CDR3 has 13 amino acids. Germline values: CDR1 MDHEN, CDR2 SYDVKM. V was pared by 8 bases and J by 2 bases, with 7 bases between. CDR3 in amino acids: CASCWPGANVLTF. Written as DNA, the CDR3 is TGTGCCAGCTGCTGGCCTGGGGCCAACGTCCTGACTTTC.

The chain is built from TRBV2 and TRBJ2-7, with TRBD2 matching over 7 bases. The CDR3 length is 15 residues. Germline loops: CDR1 SNHLY, CDR2 FYNNEI. The junction had 5 bases not matched to a gene; V was cut back by 1 base and J by 2 bases. The CDR3 sequence is CASSEVVGLAYEQYF. The DNA of the CDR3 is TGTGCCAGCAGTGAAGTTGTAGGACTAGCCTACGAGCAGTACTTC.

This clone has only one observation. This chain joins TRBV5-8 and TRBJ2-1; 11 positions agree with TRBD2. In germline, CDR1 is SGHTS, CDR2 YDEGEE. CDR3 length: 16 residues. Unmatched junction bases numbered 9, after V lost 4 bases and J lost 6 bases. The CDR3 loop is CASSQKTSGSTNEQFF. The CDR3 nucleotides are TGTGCCAGCAGCCAAAAAACTAGCGGGAGTACCAATGAGCAGTTCTTC.

This CDR3 is CASGDRFNQPQHF. The DNA for the CDR3 is TGTGCCAGCGGAGACAGGTTCAATCAGCCCCAGCATTTT. The J gene is TRBJ1-5, the V gene TRBV2, with D possibly matching TRBD1 (6 bases). Between the trimmed V and J ends, which lost 8 bases and 3 bases, there was a span of 11 bases. Germline V gene data show CDR1 as SNHLY and CDR2 as FYNNEI. The CDR3 has 13 amino acids. Full variable domain (outside the CDR3, taken from reference TRBV2 and TRBJ1-5): EPEVTQTPSHQVTQMGQEVILRCVPISNHLYFYWYRQILGQKVEFLVSFYNNEISEKSEIFDDQFSVERPDGSNFTLKIRSTKLEDSAMYFCASGDRFNQPQHFGDGTRLSIL.

The chain combines TRBV27 with TRBJ2-1; 11 bases line up with TRBD2. Trimming took 4 bases from V and 8 from J; bases not matched to a gene: 10. The germline V gene has CDR1 MNHEY and CDR2 SMNVEV (reference sequence). The CDR3 is 16 amino acids. The CDR3 DNA sequence: TGTGCCAGCAGTTATTTGACTAGCGGGATGGGCGATGAGCAGTTCTTC. Translating gives CASSYLTSGMGDEQFF.

The chain couples TRBV10-3 to TRBJ2-5, with a tentative D call TRBD2 (6 bases). The CDR3 spans 17 residues. Trimming stripped 0 bases from V and 2 bases from J, with 16 bases between. The germline gives CDR1 ENHRY, CDR2 SYGVKD. CDR3 amino acids: CAISESEGRDPQETQYF. The DNA for the CDR3 is TGTGCCATCAGTGAGTCGGAGGGTAGGGATCCTCAAGAGACCCAGTACTTC.

This chain connects TRBV7-2 to TRBJ2-7; 12 positions agree with TRBD2. This CDR3 region has 16 residues. Losses at the gene ends were 4 bases for V and 2 bases for J; bases not matched to a gene: 6. Germline lookup yields CDR1 SGHTA and CDR2 FQGNSA. The chain's CDR3 is CASSSSGRARTYEQYF. CDR3 DNA sequence: TGTGCCAGCAGCTCTAGCGGGAGGGCCAGAACCTACGAGCAGTACTTC.

The chain carries TRBV28 and TRBJ2-7; 9 positions match TRBD2. Germline CDR1 is MDHEN and CDR2 is SYDVKM. This CDR3 contains 19 residues. The ends lost 4 bases at V and 3 bases at J; junction bases unmatched: 19. CDR3 amino acids: CASSSLLSIRTSVDYEQYF. The CDR3 coding sequence is TGTGCCAGCAGTTCTCTACTCTCAATCCGGACTAGCGTGGACTACGAGCAGTACTTC.

The chain employs TRBV9 and TRBJ2-7; 9 bases align to TRBD1. Looked up from germline, CDR1 is SGDLS and CDR2 is YYNGEE. The CDR3 is made up of 14 amino acids. V shed 3 bases, J shed 5 bases, and the junction held 6 bases outside the gene matches. In nucleotides, the CDR3 is TGTGCCAGCAGCGCCGGACAGGGGTTCGACGAGCAGTACTTC. It yields the protein CASSAGQGFDEQYF.